The present T cell receptor (beta chain) was sequenced within a study of blood T cell repertoires in COVID-19. Method: immunoSEQ multiplex PCR; TCRdb's copy keeps in-frame clones and lacks some. The sample gives under 350,000 clones, 80% to 90% of which show up once; roughly 4.8% is in the top ten. Sequencing was done on a sample of peripheral blood. The TCR comes from a man aged 40-55 years with acute or convalescent COVID-19.

The CDR3 region has the DNA TGTGCCAGCAGCTCCCGACAGGAGCAGTTCTTC. Translated: CASSSRQEQFF. V and J are TRBV11-2 and TRBJ2-1; the D gene is possibly TRBD1 (5 bases). This CDR3 contains 11 residues. CDR1 is SGHAT and CDR2 is FQNNGV in the germline V gene. Trimming cost V 4 bases and J 10 bases, with 8 bases left between them.